The 31 T cell receptor beta chains below were found in one sample sequenced in a study of graft-versus-host responses after intestinal transplantation. The protocol was immunoSEQ multiplex PCR, while the TCRdb copy is restricted to in-frame clones and leaves out a portion. This table holds 80,000 to 85,000 clones, roughly 91% found once. For these TCRs, the target antigens are not known. The source material was unstimulated CD4+ T cells sorted from spleen or lymph node cells, sampled before intestinal transplant. The source is a human donor who received an intestinal transplant.

The chain combines TRBV20-1 with TRBJ2-2, with no clear D. This CDR3 region has 11 residues. Germline V gene lookup returns CDR1 DFQATT and CDR2 SNEGSKA (reference sequence). V was trimmed by 3 bases and J by 6 bases, leaving 5 bases between them. CDR3 sequence reads: CSASIAGELFF. Here the CDR3 DNA reads TGCAGTGCTAGTATAGCCGGGGAGCTGTTTTTT.

The V call is TRBV4-3, the J call TRBJ1-6; D might be TRBD1 (6 bases). Germline-derived CDR1 and CDR2 are LGHNA and YSLEER. Trimming took 1 base from V and 6 from J, leaving 13 bases between them. The CDR3 extends over 16 amino acids. This chain's CDR3 is CASSQVGRGTNSPLHF. Here the CDR3 DNA reads TGCGCCAGCAGCCAAGTAGGCAGGGGCACTAATTCACCCCTCCACTTT.

The chain carries TRBV27 and TRBJ2-3; 9 bases line up with TRBD2. V lost 1 base to trimming and J lost 4 bases; unmatched junction nucleotides: 6. CDR3 length: 16 residues. CDR1 and CDR2 from the germline V gene are MNHEY and SMNVEV (reference sequence). CDR3 nucleotide sequence: TGTGCCAGCAGTTTATTCGGTAGCGGGGGCCCAGATACGCAGTATTTT. Encoded protein: CASSLFGSGGPDTQYF.

The gene calls are TRBV4-1 and TRBJ2-2; possible D gene TRBD2, 6 bases. The CDR3 is 15 amino acids. The germline CDR1 and CDR2 sequences are MGHRA and YSYEKL. The V end was cut by 0 bases, the J end by 3 bases, with 8 bases between. CDR3 residues: CASSQERGHTGELFF. CDR3 bases: TGCGCCAGCAGCCAAGAGCGGGGTCACACCGGGGAGCTGTTTTTT.

The chain is built from TRBV12-5 and TRBJ2-3; 7 nucleotides agree with TRBD2. Germline CDR1 reads LGHNT; CDR2 reads FRNRAP. With 3 bases clipped from V and 0 bases from J, the junction kept 6 bases outside the gene matches. The CDR3 totals 16 residues. DNA of the CDR3: TGTGCTAGTGGTTTCGGGGGGACTCTAAGCACAGATACGCAGTATTTT. It specifies CASGFGGTLSTDTQYF.

This sequence joins TRBV21-1 and TRBJ2-5; the DNA was not compared with TRBD1, the D call given in the table. TRBV21-1 is labeled a pseudogene. This CDR3 has 16 amino acids. CDR3 protein: CASTIPGQVGGETQYF. The CDR3 DNA sequence: TGTGCCAGCACCATACCGGGACAGGTGGGAGGGGAGACCCAGTACTTC.

CDR3 sequence: CASSSDSPISYNSPLHF. DNA for the CDR3: TGTGCCAGCAGTTCGGACAGTCCCATCTCCTATAATTCACCCCTCCACTTT. The V call is TRBV7-9, the J call TRBJ1-6; weak D call: TRBD1 (6 bases). Germline V gene data show CDR1 as SEHNR and CDR2 as FQNEAQ (reference sequence). CDR3 length: 17 amino acids. The V and J ends lost 6 bases and 0 bases respectively, with 15 bases between them.

The V call is TRBV4-3, the J call TRBJ2-7, with 9 bases fitting TRBD1. Germline loops: CDR1 LGHNA, CDR2 YSLEER. The V and J ends lost 4 bases and 4 bases, in that order; junction bases with no gene match: 11. The length of the CDR3 is 16 residues. This CDR3 is CASSRNPGQGGYEQYF. Written as DNA, the CDR3 is TGCGCCAGCAGCCGAAATCCGGGACAGGGAGGGTACGAGCAGTACTTC.

The chain uses TRBV6-1 and TRBJ1-2, with TRBD1 identical over 9 bases. V lost 5 bases and J lost 4; bases outside the gene matches: 8. Looked up from germline, CDR1 is MNHNS and CDR2 is SASEGT. The CDR3 loop spans 15 amino acids. This CDR3 reads CASSSQTGGTYGYTF. CDR3 nucleotide sequence: TGTGCCAGCAGTTCCCAGACAGGGGGAACCTATGGCTACACCTTC.

V is TRBV30 and J is TRBJ2-7; 7 bases are a match to TRBD1. Trimming took 4 bases from V and 6 from J; bases not matched to a gene: 3. Germline values: CDR1 GTSNPN, CDR2 SVGIG (reference sequence). This CDR3 has 11 amino acids. Written as DNA, the CDR3 is TGTGCCTGGACTCGACAGGGCGAGCAGTACTTC. Residues: CAWTRQGEQYF.

V and J are TRBV7-2 and TRBJ2-7; D gene unclear. CDR3 length: 15 amino acids. V was cut by 1 base and J by 5 bases, with 15 bases left in between. Germline V gives CDR1 SGHTA, CDR2 FQGNSA. CDR3 sequence (DNA): TGTGCCAGCAGCTTAGGCCCACAGCCCTCTAACGAGCAGTACTTC. Protein: CASSLGPQPSNEQYF. Variable domain in full (rest from reference TRBV7-2 and TRBJ2-7): GAGVSQSPSNKVTEKGKDVELRCDPISGHTALYWYRQSLGQGLEFLIYFQGNSAPDKSGLPSDRFSAERTGGSVSTLTIQRTQQEDSAVYLCASSLGPQPSNEQYFGPGTRLTVT.

V gene TRBV29-1 combines with J gene TRBJ1-2; 11 bases are a match to TRBD1. Trimming cost V 6 bases and J 6 bases; bases outside gene matches: 6. Germline V gene data show CDR1 as SQVTM and CDR2 as ANQGSEA. The CDR3 extends over 13 amino acids. CDR3 in amino acids: CSVWTGGSNGYTF. The CDR3 DNA follows: TGCAGCGTATGGACAGGGGGCTCGAATGGCTACACCTTC. The full variable domain, completed using reference TRBV29-1 and TRBJ1-2, is SAVISQKPSRDICQRGTSLTIQCQVDSQVTMMFWYRQQPGQSLTLIATANQGSEATYESGFVIDKFPISRPNLTFSTLTVSNMSPEDSSIYLCSVWTGGSNGYTFGSGTRLTVV.

The V and J genes are TRBV11-3 and TRBJ2-7, with a tentative D call TRBD2 (6 bases). The CDR3 is 12 amino acids. Trimming cost V 4 bases and J 6 bases, with 10 bases left between them. Looked up from germline, CDR1 is SGHNT and CDR2 is YENEEA. CDR3 in amino acids: CASSSYSGEQYF. The CDR3 DNA reads as TGTGCCAGCAGCTCTTATAGCGGCGAGCAGTACTTC.

J is TRBJ2-2 and V is TRBV5-1; a possible D gene is TRBD1 (6 bases). The V and J ends lost 0 bases and 0 bases respectively, with 9 bases between them. Germline V gene lookup returns CDR1 SGHRS and CDR2 YFSETQ. This CDR3 is 16 amino acids long. For the CDR3, the DNA is TGCGCCAGCAGCTTGGCAGGGGCGACGAACACCGGGGAGCTGTTTTTT. Translated, it gives CASSLAGATNTGELFF.

This chain connects TRBV2 to TRBJ1-2, with 9 bases lining up with TRBD1. Germline V gene lookup returns CDR1 SNHLY and CDR2 FYNNEI. The CDR3 length is 14 residues. V lost 6 bases to trimming and J lost 4 bases; unmatched junction nucleotides: 6. The CDR3 DNA is TGTGCCAGCAGGGGGGACAGGGAGAGCTATGGCTACACCTTC. Protein product: CASRGDRESYGYTF.

This clone showed up just once. V gene TRBV7-9 combines with J gene TRBJ2-7; D possibly corresponds to TRBD2 (5 bases). The CDR3 has 15 residues. Germline V CDR1 and CDR2: SEHNR, FQNEAQ (reference sequence). V shed 1 base and J shed 1 base, with 11 bases lying between them. The chain's CDR3 is CASSLVRGTSYEQYF. CDR3 DNA sequence: TGTGCCAGCAGCTTAGTACGGGGAACGTCCTACGAGCAGTACTTC.

The rearrangement uses TRBV27 and TRBJ1-1; D call uncertain. V was trimmed by 5 bases and J by 2 bases, leaving 15 bases between them. Germline V gene sequence: CDR1 MNHEY, CDR2 SMNVEV (reference sequence). The CDR3 is made up of 15 amino acids. The CDR3 DNA reads as TGTGCCAGCAGTCCCTACCCTCGGGGAAACACTGAAGCTTTCTTT. Encoded protein: CASSPYPRGNTEAFF.

This clone was picked up one time. This chain joins TRBV4-3 and TRBJ2-1; TRBD2 matches at 13 bases. This CDR3 contains 17 residues. The ends lost 0 bases at V and 4 bases at J; junction bases unmatched: 3. Per the germline V gene, CDR1 is LGHNA and CDR2 is YSLEER. CDR3 loop: CASSQEGLAGVYNEQFF. CDR3 coding DNA: TGCGCCAGCAGCCAAGAAGGACTAGCGGGGGTTTACAATGAGCAGTTCTTC.

This CDR3 reads CSVDTGHEQYF. The CDR3 DNA follows: TGCAGCGTTGACACAGGGCACGAGCAGTACTTC. The rearrangement links TRBV29-1 to TRBJ2-7, with a possible D match to TRBD1 (6 bases). Germline values: CDR1 SQVTM, CDR2 ANQGSEA. The CDR3 sequence is 11 residues long. The V end lost 3 bases, the J end lost 5 bases, and 8 bases lay between the germline ends.

The chain uses TRBV6-5 and TRBJ1-1; TRBD1 matches at 7 bases. This CDR3 contains 15 residues. Germline V CDR1 and CDR2: MNHEY, SVGAGI. The V gene end was trimmed by 6 bases and the J gene end by 2 bases; junction bases not matched to a gene: 9. The CDR3 region has the DNA TGTGCCAGCAGGCCCCTGGACAGGTCCAACACTGAAGCTTTCTTT. Translated: CASRPLDRSNTEAFF.

The V gene is TRBV20-1, the J gene TRBJ1-1; the D is unclear. V was trimmed by 7 bases and J by 8 bases, leaving 11 bases between them. This CDR3 is built from 10 residues. Germline V gene sequence: CDR1 DFQATT, CDR2 SNEGSKA (reference sequence). This CDR3 is CSVTVGEAFF. CDR3 in DNA: TGCAGTGTCACCGTCGGGGAAGCTTTCTTT.

The V and J genes are TRBV9 and TRBJ2-3; TRBD2 might be the D (5 bases). This CDR3 spans 14 amino acids. The V gene lost 3 bases and the J gene lost 5 bases, with 13 bases spanning the gap. Germline V gives CDR1 SGDLS, CDR2 YYNGEE. This CDR3 is CASSAPTRQDTQYF. Written as DNA, the CDR3 is TGTGCCAGCAGCGCACCCACTAGACAAGATACGCAGTATTTT. Full variable domain (remainder filled in from reference TRBV9 and TRBJ2-3): DSGVTQTPKHLITATGQRVTLRCSPRSGDLSVYWYQQSLDQGLQFLIQYYNGEERAKGNILERFSAQQFPDLHSELNLSSLELGDSALYFCASSAPTRQDTQYFGPGTRLTVL.

This chain uses TRBV4-3 with TRBJ1-1, with a weak D call TRBD1 (6 bases). Deletions cut 6 bases from V and 7 bases from J, with 15 bases between. There are 13 residues in the CDR3. The germline gives CDR1 LGHNA, CDR2 YSLEER. CDR3 region: CASRGQGRDEAFF. The CDR3 bases are TGCGCCAGCAGGGGGCAGGGGCGAGATGAAGCTTTCTTT.

J is TRBJ1-1 and V is TRBV7-2; D uncertain. Deletions cut 6 bases from V and 0 bases from J, with 8 bases between. This CDR3 comprises 13 residues. Germline V gene sequence: CDR1 SGHTA, CDR2 FQGNSA. The CDR3 coding sequence is TGTGCCAGCAGTTGGGCTATGAACACTGAAGCTTTCTTT. Amino acids: CASSWAMNTEAFF.

The chain employs TRBV7-9 and TRBJ1-6, with TRBD1 identical over 8 bases. Germline CDR1 and CDR2: SEHNR and FQNEAQ (reference sequence). The CDR3 is 17 residues long. V shed 6 bases and J 7 bases; nucleotides not matched to a gene: 14. The CDR3 protein is CASSYGRDRLLNSPLHF. CDR3 bases: TGTGCCAGCAGTTACGGCCGGGACAGGCTCTTAAATTCACCCCTCCACTTT. Combining the CDR3 with reference TRBV7-9 and TRBJ1-6 gives the whole variable domain DTGVSQNPRHKITKRGQNVTFRCDPISEHNRLYWYRQTLGQGPEFLTYFQNEAQLEKSRLLSDRFSAERPKGSFSTLEIQRTEQGDSAMYLCASSYGRDRLLNSPLHFGNGTRLTVT.

The chain recombines TRBV7-7 with TRBJ1-1; 7 positions match TRBD1. Germline V gives CDR1 SSHAT, CDR2 FNYEAQ (reference sequence). The length of the CDR3 is 18 residues. V was clipped by 4 bases and J by 8 bases; unmatched bases: 22. This CDR3 is CASSSNHHGTQGPTEAFF. In DNA, the CDR3 is TGTGCCAGCAGCTCTAATCATCACGGGACACAGGGGCCCACCGAAGCTTTCTTT.

This clone has a single count. This CDR3 reads CASSSRTGELFF. The CDR3 coding sequence is TGTGCCAGCAGCTCCCGTACCGGGGAGCTGTTTTTT. This rearrangement joins TRBV11-2 to TRBJ2-2; D ambiguous. The CDR3 extends over 12 amino acids. The V and J ends lost 4 bases and 5 bases respectively, with 5 bases between them. Germline CDR1 and CDR2: SGHAT and FQNNGV.

V gene TRBV18 combines with J gene TRBJ2-7; a weak D match, TRBD1 (5 bases). CDR1 is KGHSH and CDR2 is LQKENI in the germline V gene. Trimming stripped 0 bases from V and 7 bases from J, with 16 bases between. This CDR3 is built from 15 residues. As DNA, the CDR3 is TGTGCCAGCTCACCACCGGGGAATGGGGCTGGGGAGCAGTACTTC. Amino acid sequence: CASSPPGNGAGEQYF.

CDR3 sequence (DNA): TGCAGCGGCATTACAGGGCTGGGCTATGGCTACACCTTC. It specifies CSGITGLGYGYTF. The chain joins TRBV29-1 to TRBJ1-2, with a possible D match to TRBD1 (6 bases). Looked up from germline, CDR1 is SQVTM and CDR2 is ANQGSEA. The CDR3 is 13 residues long. Between the trimmed V and J ends, which lost 7 bases and 4 bases, there was a span of 16 bases. Variable domain in full (rest from reference TRBV29-1 and TRBJ1-2): SAVISQKPSRDICQRGTSLTIQCQVDSQVTMMFWYRQQPGQSLTLIATANQGSEATYESGFVIDKFPISRPNLTFSTLTVSNMSPEDSSIYLCSGITGLGYGYTFGSGTRLTVV.

This clone came up once. The gene calls are TRBV10-3 and TRBJ1-2; a possible D gene is TRBD1 (6 bases). CDR3 length: 11 amino acids. The V gene's germline CDR1 is ENHRY and CDR2 SYGVKD. V was cut by 6 bases and J by 8 bases, with 10 bases left in between. The DNA of the CDR3 is TGTGCCATCAGGGGGACATACGGCTACACCTTC. Translated: CAIRGTYGYTF.

Turning to this clone: Other nucleotide sequences from this sample produce the same CDR3. The genes are TRBV5-1 and TRBJ2-7; D possibly corresponds to TRBD2 (5 bases). V was pared by 0 bases and J by 3 bases, with 7 bases between. There are 13 residues in the CDR3. The germline V gene encodes CDR1 SGHRS and CDR2 YFSETQ. The CDR3 DNA sequence: TGCGCCAGCAGCTTGGGACTAAACTACGAGCAGTACTTC. Translation gives CASSLGLNYEQYF.